This T cell receptor (beta chain) comes out of a study of cytomegalovirus exposure and HLA in healthy donors. CDR3 length: 15 residues. The germline gives CDR1 SEHNR, CDR2 FQNEAQ (reference sequence). Study-wide findings and caveats: In an earlier analysis, about 87% or about 30%: the productive usage of most TCR beta V segments. TCR association rates varied by HLA locus in a later analysis, with DRB1 highest and HLA-C lowest. Cytomegalovirus-associated status was assigned to about 150 TCR beta chains.

A multiplex PCR was run with 60 Vbeta primers and 13 Jbeta primers. Authors' data handling: An analysis that came later counted 70 million to 100 million unique TCR beta chains, approximately 9.9 million shared. Using immunoSEQ multiplex PCR, the repertoire was profiled, and TCRdb retains in-frame clones only, with some absent. The V and J calls and clone size come from that table; D and trimming were worked out from the DNA. The sample holds about 160,000 clones, more than 80% seen once. Only a few counts were recorded for this clone. The antigen remains undetermined. The junction and the germline gene differ at one end; a read error may be behind it.

This receptor was identified in a woman between 45 and 60 years old in good health and CMV-seronegative. The chain uses TRBV7-9 and TRBJ1-4; 10 nucleotides align to TRBD1. What was sequenced was PBMCs. The DNA of the CDR3 is TGTTCCAGCAGCCGACAGGGGGCCCACCATGAAAAACTGTTTTTT. It is translated as CSSSRQGAHHEKLFF.